The subject of this entry is one T cell receptor beta chain. Its antigen is as yet unknown. The sample is drawn from a study of T cell repertoires in cytomegalovirus infection. The CDR3 sequence is 19 residues long. Germline CDR1 LGHNA, CDR2 YSLEER. Trimming took 3 bases from V and 0 from J, leaving 23 bases between them. TCRdb used MiXCR to reprocess the reads, holding one entry per CDR3 protein. This sample yields around 490,000 distinct CDR3 sequences, of which approximately 25% are seen a single time; less than 15% belongs to the top ten. Study-wide results and limits: Clonotype analysis showed dominance of the ex vivo response by HLA-C-restricted CMV-specific TCR beta clonotypes. Summed public TCR beta family frequency identified CMV carriers bearing the relevant HLA.

V gene TRBV4-3 combines with J gene TRBJ2-5, with a weak D call TRBD1 (5 bases). Sequencing used PBMCs. This sequence originates from a human donor in good health (CMV status not recorded). Some clones in this sample may be carry-over from other donors' samples. This CDR3 reads CASSQAYTQGLAYQETQYF. For the CDR3, the DNA is TGCGCCAGCAGCCAGGCTTATACTCAGGGCCTCGCGTACCAAGAGACCCAGTACTTC.